The next 7 T cell receptor beta chains were all read from a single sample in a study of OX40 agonist ivuxolimab in advanced cancers. Library preparation employed the immunoSEQ multiplex PCR assay. TCRdb re-hosts the immuneACCESS table, in-frame sequences only. Its copies lack some clones; in the studies checked, an unresolved V gene accounts for under half of them, and the cause for the rest is not known. The table for this sample lists 40,000 to 50,000 clones; roughly four fifths of them were counted only once. The ten top clones hold more than 1.5% of the sample. This specimen was CD4+ or CD8+ T cells sorted from blood, taken in a trial of the OX40 agonist ivuxolimab. The receptors were gathered from an adult with an advanced solid tumor such as melanoma, head and neck, liver or kidney cancer.

The chain recombines TRBV5-1 with TRBJ1-6; the D is unclear. From germline, CDR1 is SGHRS and CDR2 YFSETQ. CDR3 length: 13 amino acids. V lost 0 bases to trimming and J lost 8 bases, with 6 bases between them. For the CDR3, the DNA is TGCGCCAGCAGCTTGGCCCGAGATTCACCCCTCCACTTT. Amino acids: CASSLARDSPLHF.

V and J are TRBV6-1 and TRBJ1-2, with a tentative D call TRBD1 (6 bases). The CDR3 length is 14 residues. Germline CDR1 and CDR2: MNHNS and SASEGT. V gave up 6 bases and J gave up 4 bases, with 15 bases separating them. The CDR3 bases are TGTGCCAGCAGGGAGGGGGGAGGGAGCTATGGCTACACCTTC. Amino acids: CASREGGGSYGYTF.

V usage is TRBV11-1 and J usage is TRBJ2-3; the match to TRBD2 covers 9 bases. Per germline, CDR1 SGHAT and CDR2 FQDESV (reference sequence). V shed 6 bases and J 6 bases; nucleotides not matched to a gene: 7. The CDR3 loop spans 14 amino acids. The CDR3 DNA follows: TGTGCCAGCAGACTAGCGGGTCCGAGGGATACGCAGTATTTT. Encoded protein: CASRLAGPRDTQYF.

V is TRBV4-2 and J is TRBJ2-5; maybe TRBD1 (6 bases). Trimming removed 2 bases at V and 7 bases at J, with 20 bases between. CDR1 is LGHNA, CDR2 YNFKEQ, per germline. The CDR3 contains 16 residues. CDR3 sequence (DNA): TGTGCCAGCAGCCAAAACTCACTAGAGAGGGGGAGGACCCAGTACTTC. It encodes CASSQNSLERGRTQYF.

The chain is built from TRBV5-4 and TRBJ2-1; D unclear. CDR1 and CDR2 (germline): SGHNT, YYREEE (reference sequence). The CDR3 has 15 amino acids. The V end lost 3 bases, the J end lost 0 bases, and 10 bases lay between the germline ends. CDR3: CASSWGKYSYNEQFF. The CDR3 DNA is TGTGCCAGCAGCTGGGGAAAGTACTCCTACAATGAGCAGTTCTTC.

The chain employs TRBV18 and TRBJ2-7, with a tentative D call TRBD1 (5 bases). In germline, CDR1 is KGHSH, CDR2 LQKENI. V was cut by 2 bases and J by 6 bases, with 5 bases left in between. The CDR3 contains 11 residues. CDR3 sequence (DNA): TGTGCCAGCTCACCAGACAGCGAGCAGTACTTC. This codes for CASSPDSEQYF.

Comments on this clone: Other DNA variants within this sample encode the same CDR3. The chain links TRBV6-5 to TRBJ1-2, with 11 bases aligning to TRBD1. The CDR3 sequence is 16 residues long. V lost 0 bases to trimming and J lost 2 bases; unmatched junction nucleotides: 2. CDR1 and CDR2 from the germline V gene are MNHEY and SVGAGI. Written as DNA, the CDR3 is TGTGCCAGCAGTTACTCGAGGACAGGGGGCAACTATGGCTACACCTTC. It codes for CASSYSRTGGNYGYTF.